The T cell receptor beta chain under discussion was sequenced for a study of blood T cell repertoires in COVID-19. CDR1 and CDR2 (germline): LNHDA, SQIVND (reference sequence). The CDR3 extends over 14 amino acids. Unmatched junction bases numbered 5, after V lost 7 bases and J lost 0 bases. Repertoires were generated with immunoSEQ multiplex PCR, while TCRdb's copy carries only in-frame clones and drops some. The data hold more than 95,000 clones, with around 81% observed a single time. Sequencing was carried out using peripheral blood. The chain recombines TRBV19 with TRBJ1-1; the match to TRBD1 covers 7 bases. The receptor was derived from a man between 60 and 70 years old with acute or convalescent COVID-19. In DNA form, the CDR3 reads TGTGCCAGTACCCGACAGGGTATGAACACTGAAGCTTTCTTT. Its translation: CASTRQGMNTEAFF.